This T cell receptor beta chain stems from a study of T-cell reconstitution after alpha-beta-depleted transplantation in children. This clonotype was recorded a few times. Unique molecular identifiers were incorporated when the TCRbeta library was constructed. TCRdb re-derived calls from the PCR reads in MiXCR, one entry per CDR3 protein. This sample has roughly 100,000 distinct CDR3 sequences; roughly 7.2% occur once, and the top ten carry roughly 15%. Trimming took off 5 bases at V and 6 bases at J, with 17 bases between the two ends. This CDR3 is built from 15 residues. The germline gives CDR1 MNHNS, CDR2 SASEGT.

This chain joins TRBV6-1 and TRBJ1-5; D ambiguous. The sample consisted of PBMCs, taken before TCRalphabeta/CD19-depleted stem cell transplant. The origin of this receptor is a boy aged 2 to 10 with acute lymphoblastic leukemia, due to receive a stem cell transplant. DNA for the CDR3: TGTGCCAGCAGTCAGGAAAGTGCCGGAAGTCAGCCCCAGCATTTT. Encoded protein: CASSQESAGSQPQHF.